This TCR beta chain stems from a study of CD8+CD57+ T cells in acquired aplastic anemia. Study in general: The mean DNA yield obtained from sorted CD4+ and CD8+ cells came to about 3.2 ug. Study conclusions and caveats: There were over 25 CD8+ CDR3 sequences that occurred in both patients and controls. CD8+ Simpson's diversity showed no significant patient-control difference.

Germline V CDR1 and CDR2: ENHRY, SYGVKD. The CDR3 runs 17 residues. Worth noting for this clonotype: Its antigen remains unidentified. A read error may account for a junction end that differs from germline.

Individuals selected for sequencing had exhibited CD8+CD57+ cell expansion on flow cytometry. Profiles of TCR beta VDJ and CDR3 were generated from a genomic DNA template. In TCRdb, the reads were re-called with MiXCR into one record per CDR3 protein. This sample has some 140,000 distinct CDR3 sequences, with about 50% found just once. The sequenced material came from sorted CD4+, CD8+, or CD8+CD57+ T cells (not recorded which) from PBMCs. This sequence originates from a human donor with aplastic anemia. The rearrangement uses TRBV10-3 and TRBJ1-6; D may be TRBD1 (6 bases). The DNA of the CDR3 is TGTGCCAGCAGTCGGACAGATCGGCCCGTCTGGTTTTCACCCCTCCACTTT. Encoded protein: CASSRTDRPVWFSPLHF.